This T cell receptor (beta chain) was profiled in a study of T cell clonality in common variable immunodeficiency. Profiling relied on immunoSEQ multiplex PCR, and the TCRdb table lists in-frame clones only, not all of them. This repertoire holds fewer than 75,000 clones, and none appear only once. This clone was seen ten or more times. Read coverage stops 3 residues before the CDR3 terminus; the germline J gene supplies the remainder. V lost 0 bases, J lost 7 bases, and 13 bases lay in between. There are 14 residues in the CDR3. The germline gives CDR1 SGHRS, CDR2 YFSETQ. V and J are TRBV5-1 and TRBJ1-1; D ambiguous. Specimen: peripheral blood mononuclear cells. The origin of this receptor is a person aged 18 to 75 in good health. The CDR3 region is CASSLGAVRHEAFF. Partial CDR3 DNA: TGCGCCAGCAGCTTGGGTGCGGTCCGCCATGAA.